The entry below gives a single T cell receptor (beta chain) sequence along with its context. Its antigen remains undetermined. It has no much larger one-base neighbor in the sample; base qualities were not kept. These data belong to a study of blood T cell repertoires in COVID-19 (TCRdb year 2020). In terms of the full investigation: Collaborator samples came from the United States, Italy and Spain and covered acute and convalescent phases of COVID-19. The sample metadata nearly always contained a de-identified subject ID, COVID-19 status, age in years and sex. The samples were drawn from two sources: the first 160 participants of the ongoing ImmuneRACE study, and 1,000 to 1,500 subjects contributed by 6 global collaborators. A freely available public database, intended as a resource for researchers studying the immune response to SARS-CoV-2, is where the repertoires were released. The dataset comprised deeply sampled blood TCRbeta repertoires from subjects exposed to, actively infected with, or recovered from COVID-19. Where available, HLA class I and class II types were taken from metadata supplied by the sample provider and were not determined by assay-based typing. The prospective study material was composed of cDNA or gDNA derived from T cells, B-cell-depleted T cells, or PBMCs. The study at large found these results: How much clinical and demographic metadata was included differed by source and by participant, and the metadata was provided uncurated.

Between the V and J ends, shortened by 4 bases and 5 bases respectively, the junction contains 11 bases. Spanning cysteine to phenylalanine, the CDR3 consists of 13 amino acids. Left in the record is the CDR3 DNA by itself, 39 bases read in frame from the first base. CDR1 and CDR2 (LNHDA, SQIVND) derive from the germline V gene (reference sequence). Another Seattle source contributed samples from volunteer blood donors who had recovered from COVID-19. Whole blood was collected in K2EDTA tubes by collaborating institutions according to the institutions' own protocols. Collaborator samples were shipped for TCRbeta analysis as frozen whole blood, isolated PBMCs, or DNA extracted from either sample type. TCRbeta CDR3 regions were amplified from genomic DNA by means of the immunoSEQ Assay, a bias-controlled multiplex PCR. The published analysis was carried out like this. The number of nucleated cells in each sample was estimated from the amplification of reference gene primers within the assay. To quantify the absolute abundance of each unique TCRbeta CDR3 rearrangement, sequence reads were collapsed and filtered. For each sample, productive Simpson clonality was calculated by taking the square root of Simpson's diversity index across productive rearrangements. As stored in TCRdb, this immuneACCESS dataset retains in-frame rearrangements with V and J assigned. A fraction of the clones does not appear; measured against another copy, unresolved V genes explain less than half of the discrepancy, and the remainder lacks a known reason. That table supplies the V and J calls and clone size; D and trimming were determined from the DNA. The sample data list fewer than 350,000 clones, and about 90% of these were observed just once. The ten top clones hold approximately 8% of the sample.

Here the chain combines TRBV19 and TRBJ1-2, with a weak D call of TRBD1 (5 bases match). This receptor was taken from a woman aged 45-60 years who had recovered from COVID-19. The sequenced sample consisted of peripheral blood. The base sequence is TGTGCCAGTAGTAGCCAGGGCTCGTATGGCTACACCTTC. This sequence encodes CASSSQGSYGYTF.